This is a list of T cell receptor beta chains from one sample in a study of post-analysis software for immune sequencing data. TCRdb fed the PCR reads into MiXCR, producing one record per CDR3 protein. The sample gives 350,000 to 450,000 distinct CDR3 sequences, 30% to 40% of which show up once; 6.5% to 8% is in the top ten. The specimen was blood. All receptors come from a girl aged 2 to 9 with multiple sclerosis. Each CDR3 is given with its conserved first and last residue. Fields, in order: clone size, J gene, V gene, D gene, CDR3 DNA, CDR3 protein. The D gene is left open where the match is weak. Rows may omit the clone size; those that give it use once, few, many or a size class.

>.|TRBJ2-1|TRBV6-5|.
TGTGCCAGCAGTTACACCGGGGCGGGGCAGTTCTTC
CASSYTGAGQFF
>.|TRBJ2-5|TRBV5-1|TRBD2
TGCGCCAGCAGCTCCTCACTAGCGGGGGTGGAGACCCAGTACTTC
CASSSSLAGVETQYF
>.|TRBJ2-7|TRBV5-1|.
TGCGCCAGCAGCTTATCGGGCGGCCGCATGTCCGAGCAGTACTTC
CASSLSGGRMSEQYF
>few|TRBJ2-5|TRBV12-3/TRBV12-4|.
TGTGCCAGCAGTTTAGACCACATAGAGACCCAGTACTTC
CASSLDHIETQYF
>.|TRBJ1-1|TRBV27|.
TGTGCCAGCAAGCTGGGAACAGGGTGGGGCACTGAAGCTTTCTTT
CASKLGTGWGTEAFF
>many|TRBJ2-7|TRBV18|TRBD2
TGTGCCAGCTCACTCTTTAGCGGGAGGAGCTCCTACGAGCAGTACTTC
CASSLFSGRSSYEQYF
>.|TRBJ1-1|TRBV4-3|.
TGCGCCAGCAGCTACGAGAGGGGCGCTCAGACTGAAGCTTTCTTT
CASSYERGAQTEAFF
>few|TRBJ2-3|TRBV5-1|.
TGCGCCAGCAGCTTTCAACTTGGGGATACGCAGTATTTT
CASSFQLGDTQYF
>.|TRBJ2-5|TRBV6-6|.
TGTGCCAGCAGTTACGGCCCTCCAGATAAAGAGACCCAGTACTTC
CASSYGPPDKETQYF
>.|TRBJ2-5|TRBV6-1|.
TGTGCCAGCAGTGAAGCGCGGGTGGGGGCTCAACAAGAGACCCAGTACTTC
CASSEARVGAQQETQYF
>few|TRBJ2-3|TRBV9|.
TGTGCCAGCAGCACCCAGTGGGAGGGCACAGATACGCAGTATTTT
CASSTQWEGTDTQYF
>few|TRBJ2-7|TRBV7-2|.
TGTGCCAGCAGCTCCCAGAACTCCTACGAGCAGTACTTC
CASSSQNSYEQYF
>.|TRBJ2-3|TRBV28|TRBD1
TGTGCCAGCAGTTATCTCAGGTGGGACAGGCAGTATTTT
CASSYLRWDRQYF
>few|TRBJ1-5|TRBV3-1|.
TGTGCCAGCAGCCAAGATGGAGTGGGGAGCAATCAGCCCCAGCATTTT
CASSQDGVGSNQPQHF
>.|TRBJ1-4|TRBV19|TRBD1
TGTGCCAGCAGCCTCAGACAGGGAGGCGAAAAACTGTTTTTT
CASSLRQGGEKLFF
>.|TRBJ2-7|TRBV9|TRBD2
TGTGCCAGCAGCGTAGGAGGGCTAGCGGGAGACGAGCAGTACTTC
CASSVGGLAGDEQYF
>few|TRBJ2-5|TRBV20-1|TRBD2
TGCAGTGCTCCACTACCAGCGGGAGCCATCTACAATGAGCAGTACTTC
CSAPLPAGAIYNEQYF
>.|TRBJ1-1|TRBV29-1|TRBD1
TGCAGCGTTAAAAACCGAAAGACAGGGGAGGCTTTCTTT
CSVKNRKTGEAFF
>.|TRBJ2-5|TRBV27|.
TGTGCCAGCCGAGAGTTCTTAGCGGACCCGAAAGAGCAGTACTTC
CASREFLADPKEQYF
>.|TRBJ1-1|TRBV29-1|.
TGCAGCGTTGAAGGGACAGACACTGAAGCTTTCTTT
CSVEGTDTEAFF
>.|TRBJ2-7|TRBV20-1|.
TGCAGTGTCCCAGAGGCCAGGGGATACGAGCAGTACTTC
CSVPEARGYEQYF
>.|TRBJ1-2|TRBV18|TRBD1
TGTGCCAGCTCACCGGCCGGACAGGGAGACTATGGCTACACCTTC
CASSPAGQGDYGYTF
>.|TRBJ2-1|TRBV7-3|.
TGTGCCAGCGCGCCCTCCGGGGCCTACACTGAGCAGTTCTTC
CASAPSGAYTEQFF
>few|TRBJ2-7|TRBV21-1|.
TGTGCCAGCAGCCCCGATGTCTACGAGCAGTACTTC
CASSPDVYEQYF
>.|TRBJ2-1|TRBV29-1|TRBD2
TGCAGCGGGGATCTTGCAGGGCTAGCGGAAGCAATCTACAATGAGCAGTTCTTC
CSGDLAGLAEAIYNEQFF
>few|TRBJ2-5|TRBV20-1|.
TGCAGTGCCCCAAGGCCTCCCCAAGAGACCCAGTACTTC
CSAPRPPQETQYF
>.|TRBJ1-1|TRBV5-1|.
TGCGCCAGCAGGGTTGGTCCCATGAACACTGAAGCTTTCTTT
CASRVGPMNTEAFF
>few|TRBJ1-6|TRBV7-9|.
TGTGCCAGCAGCTCTACGGACAGCGGTAATTCACCCCTCCACTTT
CASSSTDSGNSPLHF
>few|TRBJ1-2|TRBV4-1|.
TGCGCCAGCAGCCAAGACAGGGACCTGCTCTATGGCTACACCTTC
CASSQDRDLLYGYTF
>once|TRBJ1-1|TRBV19|TRBD1
TGTGCCAGTAGTATAGAGGGGACAGGGAAGAGTGAAGCTTTCTTT
CASSIEGTGKSEAFF
>few|TRBJ2-1|TRBV24-1|.
TGTGCCACCAGTGATTTCCGTGAGCAGTTCTTC
CATSDFREQFF
>.|TRBJ2-1|TRBV9|.
TGTGCCAGCAGCGGAACGCGAAGCAATGAGCAGTTCTTC
CASSGTRSNEQFF
>.|TRBJ1-5|TRBV5-1|.
TGCGCCAGCAGCCAGGGCCTTTATAGCAATCAGCCCCAGCATTTT
CASSQGLYSNQPQHF
>few|TRBJ2-1|TRBV14|.
TGTGCCAGCAGCCAAGCTAACGGTCCATACTACAATGAGCAGTTCTTC
CASSQANGPYYNEQFF
>.|TRBJ2-1|TRBV27|.
TGTGCCAGCAGTCCTTCCGAGTATGGGATGGGTAAAAATGAGCAGTTCTTC
CASSPSEYGMGKNEQFF
>.|TRBJ2-5|TRBV12-3/TRBV12-4|TRBD1
TGTGCCAGCAGGGTGACAGGGAGAGAGACCCAGTACTTC
CASRVTGRETQYF
>.|TRBJ2-3|TRBV29-1|TRBD2
TGCAGCGTTGACTCACTAGCGGGAACACCTCTGGGCACAGATACGCAGTATTTT
CSVDSLAGTPLGTDTQYF
>many|TRBJ2-5|TRBV6-5|.
TGTGCCAGCAGTTACTCTGTGGGGGATTGGGAGACCCAGTACTTC
CASSYSVGDWETQYF
>.|TRBJ2-5|TRBV12-3/TRBV12-4|.
TGTGCCAGCAGCCTTGGGAGCGACCAAGAGACCCAGTACTTC
CASSLGSDQETQYF
>.|TRBJ2-3|TRBV27|.
TGTGCCAGCAGTTTACAACCCCCGGGGAGGCAGTATTTT
CASSLQPPGRQYF